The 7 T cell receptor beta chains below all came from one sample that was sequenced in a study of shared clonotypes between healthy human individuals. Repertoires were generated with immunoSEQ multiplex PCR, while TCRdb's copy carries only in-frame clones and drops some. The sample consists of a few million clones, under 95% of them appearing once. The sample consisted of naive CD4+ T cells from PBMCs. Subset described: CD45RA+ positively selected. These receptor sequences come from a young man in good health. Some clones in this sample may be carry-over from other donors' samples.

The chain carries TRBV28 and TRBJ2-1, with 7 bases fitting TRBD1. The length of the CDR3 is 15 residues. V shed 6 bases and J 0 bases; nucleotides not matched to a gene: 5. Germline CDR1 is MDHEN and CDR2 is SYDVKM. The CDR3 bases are TGTGCCAGCAGCTGGGACAGACGCTCCTACAATGAGCAGTTCTTC. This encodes CASSWDRRSYNEQFF.

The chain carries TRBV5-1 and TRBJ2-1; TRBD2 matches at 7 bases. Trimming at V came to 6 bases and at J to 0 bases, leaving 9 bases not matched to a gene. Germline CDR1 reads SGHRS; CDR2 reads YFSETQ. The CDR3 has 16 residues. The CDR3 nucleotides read TGCGCCAGCACCCTACAGACGGGGGGCTCCTACAATGAGCAGTTCTTC. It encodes CASTLQTGGSYNEQFF. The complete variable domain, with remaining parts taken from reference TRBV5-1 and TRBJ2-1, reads KAGVTQTPRYLIKTRGQQVTLSCSPISGHRSVSWYQQTPGQGLQFLFEYFSETQRNKGNFPGRFSGRQFSNSRSEMNVSTLELGDSALYLCASTLQTGGSYNEQFFGPGTRLTVL.

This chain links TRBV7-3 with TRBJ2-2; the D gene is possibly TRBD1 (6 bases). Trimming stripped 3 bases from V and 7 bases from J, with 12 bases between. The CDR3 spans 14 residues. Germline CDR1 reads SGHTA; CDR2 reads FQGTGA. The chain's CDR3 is CASSFSGVVGELFF. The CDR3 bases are TGTGCCAGCAGCTTTTCAGGGGTTGTCGGGGAGCTGTTTTTT.

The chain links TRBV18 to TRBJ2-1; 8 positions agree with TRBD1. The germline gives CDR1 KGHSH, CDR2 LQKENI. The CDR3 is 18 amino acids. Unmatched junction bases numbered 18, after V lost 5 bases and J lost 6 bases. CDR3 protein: CASSNRVAGGWDGNEQFF. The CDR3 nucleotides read TGTGCCAGCTCAAACCGGGTGGCAGGGGGCTGGGATGGCAATGAGCAGTTCTTC.

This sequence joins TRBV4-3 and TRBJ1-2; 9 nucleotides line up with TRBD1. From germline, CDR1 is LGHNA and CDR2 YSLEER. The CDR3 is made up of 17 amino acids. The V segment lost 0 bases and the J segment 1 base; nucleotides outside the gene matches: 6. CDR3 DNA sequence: TGCGCCAGCAGCCAAGATCTGAGACAGGGGGTTAACTATGGCTACACCTTC. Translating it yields CASSQDLRQGVNYGYTF.

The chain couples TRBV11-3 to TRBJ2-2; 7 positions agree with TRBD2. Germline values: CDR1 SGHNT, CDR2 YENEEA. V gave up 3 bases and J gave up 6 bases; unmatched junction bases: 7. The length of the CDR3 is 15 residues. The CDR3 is CASSFGGSNAGELFF. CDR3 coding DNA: TGTGCCAGCAGCTTTGGCGGGAGTAACGCCGGGGAGCTGTTTTTT.

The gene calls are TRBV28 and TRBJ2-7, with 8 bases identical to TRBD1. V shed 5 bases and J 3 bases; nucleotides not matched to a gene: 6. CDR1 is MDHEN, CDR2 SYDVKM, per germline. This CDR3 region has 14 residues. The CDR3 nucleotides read TGTGCCAGCAGTCGCCCAGGGGGCATCTACGAGCAGTACTTC. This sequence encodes CASSRPGGIYEQYF.